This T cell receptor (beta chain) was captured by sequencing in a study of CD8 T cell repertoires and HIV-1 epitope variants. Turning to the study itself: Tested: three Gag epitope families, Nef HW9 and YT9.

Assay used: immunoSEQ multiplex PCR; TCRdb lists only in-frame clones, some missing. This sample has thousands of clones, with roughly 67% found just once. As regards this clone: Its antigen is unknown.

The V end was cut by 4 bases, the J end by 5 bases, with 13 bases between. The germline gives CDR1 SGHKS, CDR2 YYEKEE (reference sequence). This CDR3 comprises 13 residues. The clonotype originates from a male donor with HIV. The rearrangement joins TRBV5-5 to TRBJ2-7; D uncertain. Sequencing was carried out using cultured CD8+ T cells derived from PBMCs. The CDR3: CASSPDIRDEQYF. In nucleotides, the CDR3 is TGTGCCAGCAGCCCTGACATTCGTGACGAGCAGTACTTC.